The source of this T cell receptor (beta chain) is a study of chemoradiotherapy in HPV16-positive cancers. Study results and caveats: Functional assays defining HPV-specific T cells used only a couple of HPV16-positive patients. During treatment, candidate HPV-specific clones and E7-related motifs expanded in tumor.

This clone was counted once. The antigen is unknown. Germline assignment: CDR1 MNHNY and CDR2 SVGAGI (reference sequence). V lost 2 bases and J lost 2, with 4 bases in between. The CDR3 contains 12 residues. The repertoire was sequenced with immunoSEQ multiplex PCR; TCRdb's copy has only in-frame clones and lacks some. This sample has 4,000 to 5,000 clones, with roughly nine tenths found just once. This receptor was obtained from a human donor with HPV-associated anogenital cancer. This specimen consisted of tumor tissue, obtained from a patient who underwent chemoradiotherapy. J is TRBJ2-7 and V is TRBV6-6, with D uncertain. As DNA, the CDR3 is TGTGCCAGCAGTTACGTAGCCTACGAGCAGTACTTC. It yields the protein CASSYVAYEQYF.